The clone carrying this T cell receptor beta chain has ten or more counts. Its cognate antigen is unknown. Making the TCR beta libraries involved quantitative 5'-RACE with molecular barcodes. TCRdb itself ran the 5' RACE reads through MiXCR, one entry per CDR3 protein. The sample has 150,000 to 200,000 distinct CDR3 sequences, around a sixth seen once. This record comes from a study of CD8 T cells in ankylosing spondylitis. Study results and caveats: With a CD8+ phenotype, disease-linked clones were relatively rare in peripheral blood. Roughly eight highly homologous variants made up a TCR beta motif, and this motif appeared characteristic of ankylosing spondylitis blood. Reportedly, disease-linked clones are significantly enriched in ankylosing spondylitis patients' matched synovial fluid.

Trimming shortened V by 2 bases and J by 1 base, and 20 bases separated the two germline ends. Germline assignment: CDR1 SGHAT and CDR2 FQDESV (reference sequence). This CDR3 spans 18 amino acids. The chain is built from TRBV11-1 and TRBJ1-1; unclear D gene. Sample: blood, either unsorted or a sorted T cell fraction (not recorded which). The sequence derives from a male donor aged 10-29 years with ankylosing spondylitis or in good health (not recorded which). In DNA, the CDR3 is TGTGCCAGCAGCTTACGTCTTGATCGTGGCAGGAAGAACACTGAAGCTTTCTTT. It encodes CASSLRLDRGRKNTEAFF.